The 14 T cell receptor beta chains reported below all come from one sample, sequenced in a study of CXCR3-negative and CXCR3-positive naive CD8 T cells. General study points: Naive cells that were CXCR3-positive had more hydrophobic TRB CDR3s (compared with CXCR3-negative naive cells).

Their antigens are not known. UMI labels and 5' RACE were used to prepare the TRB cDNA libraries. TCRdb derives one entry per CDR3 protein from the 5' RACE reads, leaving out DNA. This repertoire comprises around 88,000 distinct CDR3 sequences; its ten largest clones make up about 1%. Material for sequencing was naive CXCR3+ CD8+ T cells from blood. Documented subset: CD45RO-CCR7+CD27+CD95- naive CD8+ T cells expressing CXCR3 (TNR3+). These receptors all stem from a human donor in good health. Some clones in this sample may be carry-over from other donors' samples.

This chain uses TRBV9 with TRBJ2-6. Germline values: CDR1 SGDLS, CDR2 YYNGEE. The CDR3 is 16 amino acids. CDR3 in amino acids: CASSEQFNSGANVLTF. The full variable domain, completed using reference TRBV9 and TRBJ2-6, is DSGVTQTPKHLITATGQRVTLRCSPRSGDLSVYWYQQSLDQGLQFLIQYYNGEERAKGNILERFSAQQFPDLHSELNLSSLELGDSALYFCASSEQFNSGANVLTFGAGSRLTVL.

This chain's CDR3 is CASTPKGSEQYF. This chain joins TRBV7-9 and TRBJ2-7; TCRdb reports TRBD1, a call that lacks DNA to check it against. Per the germline V gene, CDR1 is SEHNR and CDR2 is FQNEAQ (reference sequence). CDR3 length equals 12 residues.

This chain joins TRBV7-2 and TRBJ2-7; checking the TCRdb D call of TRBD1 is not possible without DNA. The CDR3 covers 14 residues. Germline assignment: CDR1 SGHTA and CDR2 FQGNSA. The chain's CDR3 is CASRPGPDSYEQYF.

CDR3 loop: CSVPGRDSYEQYF. The chain uses TRBV29-1 and TRBJ2-7; the D gene TCRdb calls, TRBD1, cannot be checked with no DNA. Germline V CDR1 and CDR2: SQVTM, ANQGSEA. The CDR3 spans 13 residues.

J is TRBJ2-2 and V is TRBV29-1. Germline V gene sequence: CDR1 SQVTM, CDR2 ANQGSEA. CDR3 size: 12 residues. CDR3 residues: CSAQVWTGELFF.

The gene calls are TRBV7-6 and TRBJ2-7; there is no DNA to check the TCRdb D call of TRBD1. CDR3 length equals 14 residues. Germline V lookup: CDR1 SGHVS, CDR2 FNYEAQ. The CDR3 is CASSLGDRSYEQYF.

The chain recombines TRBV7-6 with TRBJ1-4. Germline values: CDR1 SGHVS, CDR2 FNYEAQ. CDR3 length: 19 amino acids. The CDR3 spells CASSPLTDWNHATNEKLFF.

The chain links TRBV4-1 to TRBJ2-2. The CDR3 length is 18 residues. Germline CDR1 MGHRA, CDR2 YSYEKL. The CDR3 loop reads CASSQGAWQTLNTGELFF.

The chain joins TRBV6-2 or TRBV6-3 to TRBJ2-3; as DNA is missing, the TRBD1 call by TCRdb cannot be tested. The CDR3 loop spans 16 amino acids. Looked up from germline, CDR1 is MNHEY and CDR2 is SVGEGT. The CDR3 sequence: CASSYLSGGTTDTQYF.

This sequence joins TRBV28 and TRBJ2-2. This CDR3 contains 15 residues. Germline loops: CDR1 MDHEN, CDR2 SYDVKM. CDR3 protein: CASSFASWNTGELFF.

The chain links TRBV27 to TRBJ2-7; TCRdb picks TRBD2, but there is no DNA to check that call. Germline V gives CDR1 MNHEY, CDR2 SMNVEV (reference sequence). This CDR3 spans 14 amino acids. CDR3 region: CASSPGLLSYEQYF.

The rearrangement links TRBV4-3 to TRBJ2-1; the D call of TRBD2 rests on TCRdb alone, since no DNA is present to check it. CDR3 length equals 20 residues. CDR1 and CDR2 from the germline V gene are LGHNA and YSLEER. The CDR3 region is CASSQDRGLAGVGIYNEQFF.

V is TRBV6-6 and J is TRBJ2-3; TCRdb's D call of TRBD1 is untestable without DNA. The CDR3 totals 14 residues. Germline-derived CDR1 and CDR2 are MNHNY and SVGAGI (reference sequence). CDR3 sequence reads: CASTLSPATDTQYF.

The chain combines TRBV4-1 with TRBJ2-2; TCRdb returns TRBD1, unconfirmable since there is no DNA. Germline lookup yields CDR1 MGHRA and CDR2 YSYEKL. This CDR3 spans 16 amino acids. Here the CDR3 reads CASSQDTGASTGELFF.